This T cell receptor (beta chain) appears in the sequencing data of a study of beta chain features in type 1 diabetes (dated by TCRdb to 2016 to 2019). Background on the whole study: Patients and healthy donors did not differ in mean age, gender distribution, total cell number or subset yield. A total of 90 million to 130 million sorted cells were examined across all samples, and a strong correlation was observed between cell number per subset and RNA yield. In the study, recently diagnosed type 1 diabetes patients and matched healthy donors were compared on the TCRB repertoires of their sorted circulating CD4+ T cell subsets. Regulatory and stem cell-like memory subsets were obtained from only 8 patients and roughly 8 healthy donors, while naive and central memory subsets were obtained from all 30 or so donors.

The CDR3 runs 16 residues from the cysteine to the phenylalanine. CDR3 DNA is the only sequence kept; it has 48 bases, read in frame from the first base. Sequences SEHNR (CDR1) and FQNEAQ (CDR2) are obtained from the germline V gene (reference sequence). The trim is 5 bases for V and 6 bases for J, with a gap of 22 bases between the germline ends. Overall results and qualifications from the work: PCR might favor shorter templates, but patient and control samples were amplified and corrected together, so any skew would affect both groups equally. Because cDNA rather than genomic DNA was sequenced, highly expressing activated cells could have been over-represented, although no difference in activation and CD3 levels was found between groups. A moderate but significant shortening of TCRB CDR3 length was observed in type 1 diabetes patients in all four CD4+ subsets. Patients with type 1 diabetes made fewer insertions and deleted more nucleotides at VDJ recombination sites, implying thymic rearrangement abnormalities. The naive, central memory and regulatory TCRB repertoires appeared to resemble one another more closely among patients than among healthy donors. Only small numbers of individuals were included in the HLA sub-analyses, which left unresolved whether HLA type had any influence on TCRB rearrangement.

The High Capacity cDNA Reverse Transcription Kit was used to reverse transcribe all of the isolated RNA, meaning that expressed TCRB transcripts were what got sequenced. Deep immunoSEQ sequencing was performed on naive, central memory and regulatory T cell samples, with an average of roughly 3.5 million total reads per sample. Sorted cells were lysed in RLT buffer, and RNA was extracted using DNase-treated RNeasy Micro or Mini kits according to cell number. Each cell subset was processed separately to prevent cross-contamination, with patient and healthy donor samples processed together. The immunoSEQ multiplex PCR was used to amplify TCRB sequences from cDNA, yielding 87-bp fragments that span the CDR3 region. Sequencing of the amplicons was done on the Illumina HiSeq platform. The paper's processing steps were these. Synthetic template baselines were used to correct PCR bias computationally, reads within Hamming distance 2 were collapsed, and singletons that could not be merged were discarded. Reads were aligned against IMGT so that V, D and J genes, CDR3 length and insertions or deletions at six rearrangement sites could be assigned. Within each subset, clonotype counts were normalized to sorted cell number, and only after that were true diversity and Gini coefficients computed with the tcR R package. The overlap coefficient, calculated on TCRB nucleotide sequences, was used to quantify repertoire sharing. Out-of-frame TCRB sequences from naive cells were analyzed as a proxy for the pre-selection repertoire. TCRdb holds this immuneACCESS table with in-frame rearrangements only. Some clones are missing; in checked studies, unresolved V genes explain under half, and the rest has no known cause. V and J calls and clone size are as listed in that table; D and trimming were resolved from the DNA. In this sample the table shows 250,000 or so clones, around 14% of which occur a single time. Jointly, the top ten make up roughly 0.019% of the sample.

Each donor gave one peripheral blood draw, averaging about 100 mL, which was collected into heparinised tubes. Using a panel that included CD45RO, CCR7, CD25, CD127, CD95 and CD27, naive, central memory, regulatory and stem cell-like memory CD4+ T cells were sorted on a BD FACSAria II. Every sorted population had a purity above 98%. Right away, PBMCs were isolated by Lymphoprep density gradient centrifugation and were stained directly, with no culture step. So that batch effects would be minimized, each experiment stained and sorted samples in pairs, pairing one healthy donor with one patient. The table lists this clone with a few counts. The target of this receptor is not known. One base away there is no much larger clone; base qualities are not given.

Material for sequencing was naive CD4+ T cells from blood. The cell subset or site tag for this specimen amounts to: true naive CD4+ T cells. In this chain, TRBV7-9 is recombined with TRBJ1-2; possibly the D gene is TRBD1, per 6 matching bases. The clonotype was recovered from a man younger than 40 with type 1 diabetes. The CDR3 region: CASSPRPDRKTHGYTF. DNA sequence: TGTGCCAGCAGCCCCCGACCGGACAGAAAGACACATGGCTACACCTTC.